The T cell receptor beta chain described here comes from a study of PD-L1 blockade in urothelial cancer. Points on this clone: Other DNA sequences in the sample encode the same CDR3.

Sequencing used immunoSEQ multiplex PCR; TCRdb keeps in-frame clones, though not all of them. The sample yields 90,000 or so clones, around 90% seen once. Documented time point: pretreatment peripheral blood. The junction had 0 bases not matched to a gene; V was cut back by 6 bases and J by 2 bases. The CDR3 contains 12 residues. Germline CDR1 reads SNHLY; CDR2 reads FYNNEI. The clonotype comes from a man aged 60-69 years with urothelial cancer. The sequenced sample was PBMCs, obtained around atezolizumab (anti-PD-L1) treatment. The chain is built from TRBV2 and TRBJ2-7; 8 nucleotides agree with TRBD1. The CDR3 is CASRDRAYEQYF. The CDR3 DNA follows: TGTGCCAGCAGGGACAGGGCCTACGAGCAGTACTTC.